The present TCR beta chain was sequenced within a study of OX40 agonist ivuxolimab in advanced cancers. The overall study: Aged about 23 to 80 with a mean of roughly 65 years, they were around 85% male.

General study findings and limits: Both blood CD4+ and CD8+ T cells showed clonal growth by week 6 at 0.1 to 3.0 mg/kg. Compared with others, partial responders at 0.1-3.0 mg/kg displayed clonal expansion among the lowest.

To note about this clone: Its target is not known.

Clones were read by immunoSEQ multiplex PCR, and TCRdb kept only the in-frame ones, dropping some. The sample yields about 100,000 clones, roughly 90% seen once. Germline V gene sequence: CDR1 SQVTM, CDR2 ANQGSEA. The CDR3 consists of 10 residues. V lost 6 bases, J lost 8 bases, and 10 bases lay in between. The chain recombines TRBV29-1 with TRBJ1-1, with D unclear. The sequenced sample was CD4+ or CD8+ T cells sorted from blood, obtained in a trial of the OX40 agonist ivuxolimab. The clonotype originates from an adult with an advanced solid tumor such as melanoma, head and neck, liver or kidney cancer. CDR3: CSVVASEAFF. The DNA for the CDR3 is TGCAGCGTGGTCGCTTCGGAAGCTTTCTTT.